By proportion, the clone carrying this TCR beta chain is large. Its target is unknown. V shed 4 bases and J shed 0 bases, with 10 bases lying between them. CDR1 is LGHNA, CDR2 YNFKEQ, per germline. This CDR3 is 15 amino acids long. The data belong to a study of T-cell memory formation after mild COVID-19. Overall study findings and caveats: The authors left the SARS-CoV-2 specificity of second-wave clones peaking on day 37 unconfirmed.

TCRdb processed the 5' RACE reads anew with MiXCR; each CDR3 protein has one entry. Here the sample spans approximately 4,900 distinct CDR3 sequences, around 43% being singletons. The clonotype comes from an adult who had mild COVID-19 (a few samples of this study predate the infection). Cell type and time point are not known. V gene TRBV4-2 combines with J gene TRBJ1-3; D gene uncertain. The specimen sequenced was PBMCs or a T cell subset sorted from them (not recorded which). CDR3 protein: CASSPESASGNTIYF. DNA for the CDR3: TGTGCCAGCAGCCCCGAATCGGCCTCTGGAAACACCATATATTTT.